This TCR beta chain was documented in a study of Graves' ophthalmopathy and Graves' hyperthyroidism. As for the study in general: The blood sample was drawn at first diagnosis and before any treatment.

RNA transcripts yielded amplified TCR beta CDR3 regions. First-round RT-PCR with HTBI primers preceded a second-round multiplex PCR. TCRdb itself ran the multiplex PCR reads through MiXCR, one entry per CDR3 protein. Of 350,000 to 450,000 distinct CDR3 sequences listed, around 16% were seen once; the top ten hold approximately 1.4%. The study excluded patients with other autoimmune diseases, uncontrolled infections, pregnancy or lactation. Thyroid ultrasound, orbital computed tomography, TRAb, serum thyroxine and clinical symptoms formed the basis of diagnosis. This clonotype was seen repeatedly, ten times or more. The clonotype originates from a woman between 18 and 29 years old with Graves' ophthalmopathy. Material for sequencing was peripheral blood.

The CDR3 protein is CASSFFHTGNTIYF. CDR3 sequence (DNA): TGTGCCAGCAGTTTCTTTCATACTGGAAACACCATATATTTT. The genes are TRBV28 and TRBJ1-3; D gene unclear. This CDR3 has 14 residues. V was trimmed by 3 bases and J by 2 bases, leaving 8 bases between them. Germline V gene sequence: CDR1 MDHEN, CDR2 SYDVKM.